A single sample gave rise to the 26 T cell receptor beta chains below, sequenced in a study of cytomegalovirus exposure and HLA in healthy donors. Libraries were prepared by immunoSEQ multiplex PCR; TCRdb keeps only in-frame clonotypes and omits some of them. The sample includes 57,000 or so clones, roughly 94% seen only once; the top ten take approximately 2.5%. The specimen was PBMCs. The origin of the receptors is a man in his late teens or twenties in good health and CMV-seronegative.

The chain uses TRBV11-1 and TRBJ1-1; D may be TRBD1 (5 bases). Germline V lookup: CDR1 SGHAT, CDR2 FQDESV (reference sequence). This CDR3 is 16 amino acids long. Trimming removed 6 bases at V and 4 bases at J, with 21 bases between. CDR3 bases: TGTGCCAGCAGAGCGGGTGAGGGACGTCGGAGCACTGAAGCTTTCTTT. Translation: CASRAGEGRRSTEAFF.

The chain carries TRBV5-6 and TRBJ1-5; the match to TRBD1 covers 7 bases. This CDR3 is 17 amino acids long. Per the germline V gene, CDR1 is SGHDT and CDR2 is YYEEEE. V shed 0 bases, J shed 4 bases, and the junction held 10 bases outside the gene matches. CDR3 region: CASSLDARGTPNQPQHF. Here the CDR3 DNA reads TGTGCCAGCAGCTTGGATGCCAGGGGGACCCCTAATCAGCCCCAGCATTTT. Using reference TRBV5-6 and TRBJ1-5 for the parts outside the CDR3, the full variable domain is DAGVTQSPTHLIKTRGQQVTLRCSPKSGHDTVSWYQQALGQGPQFIFQYYEEEERQRGNFPDRFSGHQFPNYSSELNVNALLLGDSALYLCASSLDARGTPNQPQHFGDGTRLSIL.

The J gene is TRBJ2-7, the V gene TRBV11-2, with D possibly being TRBD2 (6 bases). The CDR3 extends over 15 amino acids. Germline values: CDR1 SGHAT, CDR2 FQNNGV. The V end lost 1 base, the J end lost 2 bases, and 12 bases lay between the germline ends. CDR3 in amino acids: CASSLARAGTYEQYF. The CDR3 region has the DNA TGTGCCAGCAGCTTAGCAAGGGCGGGGACCTACGAGCAGTACTTC.

The gene calls are TRBV18 and TRBJ2-5, with 10 bases lining up with TRBD2. The V gene's germline CDR1 is KGHSH and CDR2 LQKENI. Trimming took 6 bases from V and 5 from J; bases not matched to a gene: 9. The length of the CDR3 is 15 residues. The CDR3 spells CASSLGLAAKETQYF. Written as DNA, the CDR3 is TGTGCCAGCTCGTTAGGACTAGCGGCAAAGGAGACCCAGTACTTC.

CDR3 in DNA: TGTGCCAGCAGTGAAGGAGGGGCAGGGGGTGAAAAACTGTTTTTT. Translated, it gives CASSEGGAGGEKLFF. The chain links TRBV6-1 to TRBJ1-4, with TRBD1 matching 7 bases. Looked up from germline, CDR1 is MNHNS and CDR2 is SASEGT. V shed 1 base, J shed 7 bases, and the junction held 6 bases outside the gene matches. This CDR3 region has 15 residues.

This CDR3 is CASSPRVEAYEQYF. For the CDR3, the DNA is TGTGCCAGCAGCCCCCGGGTAGAGGCCTACGAGCAGTACTTC. The chain links TRBV9 to TRBJ2-7; unclear D gene. CDR3 size: 14 residues. V lost 4 bases and J lost 2, with 13 bases in between. Germline V lookup: CDR1 SGDLS, CDR2 YYNGEE.

The chain combines TRBV5-6 with TRBJ2-5; 7 nucleotides match TRBD2. The CDR3 loop spans 15 amino acids. V trimming: 3 bases; J trimming: 5 bases; junction bases outside the gene matches: 10. Germline CDR1 reads SGHDT; CDR2 reads YYEEEE. The CDR3 DNA sequence: TGTGCCAGCAGCTGGGGAACTAGCGAGGGGGAGACCCAGTACTTC. It encodes CASSWGTSEGETQYF.

J is TRBJ2-1 and V is TRBV4-3; 7 positions agree with TRBD1. The V and J ends lost 5 bases and 8 bases, in that order; junction bases with no gene match: 9. Germline CDR1 LGHNA, CDR2 YSLEER. CDR3 length equals 14 residues. CDR3 residues: CASSSRGTEDEQFF. The CDR3 DNA reads as TGCGCCAGCAGCTCCAGGGGGACCGAAGATGAGCAGTTCTTC.

V is TRBV14 and J is TRBJ1-1; the match to TRBD1 covers 9 bases. The CDR3 is made up of 17 amino acids. Germline CDR1 reads SGHDN; CDR2 reads FVKESK. The J segment lost 3 bases and the V segment lost 0 bases, leaving 8 bases of the junction unmatched. The CDR3 DNA reads as TGTGCCAGCAGCCAAGATCGGGACAGGGAATTAGACACTGAAGCTTTCTTT. It encodes CASSQDRDRELDTEAFF. Combining the CDR3 with reference TRBV14 and TRBJ1-1 gives the whole variable domain EAGVTQFPSHSVIEKGQTVTLRCDPISGHDNLYWYRRVMGKEIKFLLHFVKESKQDESGMPNNRFLAERTGGTYSTLKVQPAELEDSGVYFCASSQDRDRELDTEAFFGQGTRLTVV.

CDR3: CASSLDGGPNYGYTF. The DNA of the CDR3 is TGTGCCAGCAGCTTGGACGGCGGTCCTAACTATGGCTACACCTTC. V usage is TRBV5-4 and J usage is TRBJ1-2; D uncertain. The V gene's germline CDR1 is SGHNT and CDR2 YYREEE (reference sequence). The CDR3 extends over 15 amino acids. The V end was cut by 0 bases, the J end by 0 bases, with 9 bases between.

The chain carries TRBV10-3 and TRBJ2-2; 9 bases fit TRBD1. V lost 4 bases and J lost 2; bases outside the gene matches: 11. The CDR3 covers 18 residues. The germline gives CDR1 ENHRY, CDR2 SYGVKD. CDR3 bases: TGTGCCATCAGTGCCCCGGACAGGGGCAGGGGTAACACCGGGGAGCTGTTTTTT. It translates to CAISAPDRGRGNTGELFF.

The chain is built from TRBV7-2 and TRBJ1-1, with 7 bases matching TRBD1. Germline V gene data show CDR1 as SGHTA and CDR2 as FQGNSA. V lost 10 bases and J lost 4; bases outside the gene matches: 15. This CDR3 is built from 15 residues. CDR3 nucleotides: TGTGCCACAGGGGCCCAGACAGGGATGGGCACTGAAGCTTTCTTT. This sequence encodes CATGAQTGMGTEAFF. Filled out from reference TRBV7-2 and TRBJ1-1, the complete variable domain reads GAGVSQSPSNKVTEKGKDVELRCDPISGHTALYWYRQSLGQGLEFLIYFQGNSAPDKSGLPSDRFSAERTGGSVSTLTIQRTQQEDSAVYLCATGAQTGMGTEAFFGQGTRLTVV.

J is TRBJ2-1 and V is TRBV19; 7 positions agree with TRBD2. Trimming cost V 5 bases and J 1 base; bases outside gene matches: 5. The CDR3 is 15 amino acids. Germline CDR1 reads LNHDA; CDR2 reads SQIVND (reference sequence). CDR3 protein: CASSLYGGSYNEQFF. For the CDR3, the DNA is TGTGCCAGTAGTTTATACGGGGGGTCCTACAATGAGCAGTTCTTC.

V usage is TRBV6-1 and J usage is TRBJ1-5; TRBD1 aligns across 10 bases. Germline lookup yields CDR1 MNHNS and CDR2 SASEGT. CDR3 length: 15 residues. With 6 bases clipped from V and 3 bases from J, the junction kept 5 bases outside the gene matches. The CDR3 loop is CASSLGTGDNQPQHF. The CDR3 nucleotides are TGTGCCAGCAGCCTAGGGACAGGGGACAATCAGCCCCAGCATTTT.

V usage is TRBV6-5 and J usage is TRBJ1-4, with TRBD1 identical over 7 bases. The CDR3 is made up of 15 amino acids. Losses at the gene ends were 4 bases for V and 9 bases for J; bases not matched to a gene: 11. The V gene's germline CDR1 is MNHEY and CDR2 SVGAGI. The CDR3 DNA reads TGTGCCAGCAGTTCATCCGGGACAGTAGCCCAAAAACTGTTTTTT. It encodes CASSSSGTVAQKLFF.

V is TRBV4-2 and J is TRBJ1-5; D is undetermined. Per germline, CDR1 LGHNA and CDR2 YNFKEQ. The CDR3 contains 14 residues. The V and J ends lost 1 base and 6 bases respectively, with 10 bases between them. CDR3: CASSQAGDGQPQHF. DNA for the CDR3: TGTGCCAGCAGCCAAGCTGGAGACGGTCAGCCCCAGCATTTT.

The chain joins TRBV19 to TRBJ1-5, with 7 positions matching TRBD1. Germline CDR1 reads LNHDA; CDR2 reads SQIVND (reference sequence). This CDR3 is built from 16 residues. The J segment lost 2 bases and the V segment lost 1 base, leaving 5 bases of the junction unmatched. The CDR3: CASSIGRDRGNQPQHF. The CDR3, as DNA: TGTGCCAGTAGTATAGGACGAGACAGGGGCAATCAGCCCCAGCATTTT.

This chain connects TRBV6-6 to TRBJ2-7, with 7 bases fitting TRBD2. V dropped 6 bases and J dropped 0; count of bases not matched to a gene: 8. CDR1 and CDR2 (germline): MNHNY, SVGAGI (reference sequence). The length of the CDR3 is 15 residues. In nucleotides, the CDR3 is TGTGCCAGCAGGGAGGCTAGCGGAAGCTCCTACGAGCAGTACTTC. It translates to CASREASGSSYEQYF.

The V call is TRBV27, the J call TRBJ2-1; D not resolved. Trimming removed 4 bases at V and 3 bases at J, with 7 bases between. Germline CDR1 MNHEY, CDR2 SMNVEV (reference sequence). The CDR3 is 13 amino acids. Here the CDR3 reads CASSYASYNEQFF. The CDR3 DNA reads TGTGCCAGCAGTTACGCGAGCTACAATGAGCAGTTCTTC.

This chain links TRBV5-1 with TRBJ2-2; 7 bases are a match to TRBD2. V lost 4 bases to trimming and J lost 1 base; unmatched junction nucleotides: 10. The germline V gene encodes CDR1 SGHRS and CDR2 YFSETQ. The CDR3 totals 17 residues. The CDR3 sequence: CASSLPLASGNTGELFF. CDR3 DNA: TGCGCCAGCAGCCTCCCCCTAGCTAGCGGGAACACCGGGGAGCTGTTTTTT.

The CDR3 DNA reads TGTGCCAGCAGTTCTGAAGGGACAGGCGGTAATGAGCAGTTCTTC. Protein product: CASSSEGTGGNEQFF. This chain uses TRBV28 with TRBJ2-1; 8 bases are a match to TRBD1. CDR3 size: 15 residues. Germline CDR1 MDHEN, CDR2 SYDVKM. After removal of 4 bases from V and 7 bases from J, the junction contained 9 bases not matched to a gene. Full variable domain (outside the CDR3, taken from reference TRBV28 and TRBJ2-1): DVKVTQSSRYLVKRTGEKVFLECVQDMDHENMFWYRQDPGLGLRLIYFSYDVKMKEKGDIPEGYSVSREKKERFSLILESASTNQTSMYLCASSSEGTGGNEQFFGPGTRLTVL.

The J gene is TRBJ2-7, the V gene TRBV10-3, with 9 bases matching TRBD1. Germline V gives CDR1 ENHRY, CDR2 SYGVKD. The CDR3 is made up of 15 amino acids. Trimming took 6 bases from V and 5 from J; bases not matched to a gene: 11. The CDR3 DNA follows: TGTGCCATCAGCCAGACCGGGACAGGGCGTAACGAGCAGTACTTC. This encodes CAISQTGTGRNEQYF.

The chain joins TRBV27 to TRBJ2-3; 10 nucleotides align to TRBD2. V shed 8 bases and J 8 bases; nucleotides not matched to a gene: 16. CDR1 and CDR2 from the germline V gene are MNHEY and SMNVEV (reference sequence). The CDR3 is 16 amino acids. CDR3 in DNA: TGTGCCAGCGGAATACTAGCGGGGAGGACCGATATTACGCAGTATTTT. Translated, it gives CASGILAGRTDITQYF.

The rearrangement uses TRBV10-3 and TRBJ2-1, with TRBD2 as a possible D gene (5 bases). Germline V lookup: CDR1 ENHRY, CDR2 SYGVKD. The CDR3 is made up of 14 amino acids. Trimming took off 2 bases at V and 3 bases at J, with 8 bases between the two ends. The CDR3: CAISEPADYNEQFF. The CDR3, as DNA: TGTGCCATCAGTGAGCCAGCGGACTACAATGAGCAGTTCTTC.

The J gene is TRBJ2-1, the V gene TRBV13, with 10 bases aligning to TRBD2. V lost 5 bases, J lost 0 bases, and 7 bases stayed unmatched. Germline assignment: CDR1 PRHDT and CDR2 FYEKMQ (reference sequence). CDR3 length: 17 residues. In DNA, the CDR3 is TGTGCCAGCAGCGACCTACTAGCGGGGAGCTCCTACAATGAGCAGTTCTTC. Amino acids: CASSDLLAGSSYNEQFF. Full variable domain (missing parts from reference TRBV13 and TRBJ2-1): AAGVIQSPRHLIKEKRETATLKCYPIPRHDTVYWYQQGPGQDPQFLISFYEKMQSDKGSIPDRFSAQQFSDYHSELNMSSLELGDSALYFCASSDLLAGSSYNEQFFGPGTRLTVL.

The genes are TRBV6-1 and TRBJ1-1; TRBD1 might be the D (5 bases). Germline-derived CDR1 and CDR2 are MNHNS and SASEGT. The CDR3 runs 13 residues. Deletions cut 5 bases from V and 1 base from J, with 8 bases between. The CDR3: CASSKTENTEAFF. CDR3 nucleotides: TGTGCCAGCAGTAAGACAGAGAACACTGAAGCTTTCTTT.